This entry lists 9 T cell receptor beta chains sequenced from one sample in a study of cytomegalovirus exposure and HLA in healthy donors. PCR used 60 Vbeta primers and 13 Jbeta primers. Here immunoSEQ multiplex PCR was the method, and the copy in TCRdb shows in-frame clones only, minus some. The sample has under 200,000 clones; almost 80% are singletons. The sample consisted of PBMCs. These receptors came from a man under 40 in good health and CMV-seronegative.

The chain uses TRBV5-5 and TRBJ1-2; unclear D gene. Looked up from germline, CDR1 is SGHKS and CDR2 is YYEKEE (reference sequence). CDR3 length: 17 residues. The V gene lost 2 bases and the J gene lost 5 bases, with 22 bases spanning the gap. This CDR3 is CASSFSVLDGSGYGYTF. The CDR3 bases are TGTGCCAGCAGCTTCTCAGTACTTGATGGGAGTGGGTATGGCTACACCTTC.

The chain recombines TRBV27 with TRBJ1-5; D possibly corresponds to TRBD1 (6 bases). Germline V CDR1 and CDR2: MNHEY, SMNVEV (reference sequence). This CDR3 contains 14 residues. The germline V and J ends were trimmed by 6 bases and 2 bases, with 11 bases remaining between them. DNA of the CDR3: TGTGCCAGCAGGGGACAAGGAGGCAATCAGCCCCAGCATTTT. As protein: CASRGQGGNQPQHF.

The chain employs TRBV5-1 and TRBJ2-3; tentatively, D is TRBD1 (5 bases). V lost 0 bases, J lost 3 bases, and 11 bases lay in between. Germline assignment: CDR1 SGHRS and CDR2 YFSETQ. The CDR3 is 15 amino acids. This CDR3 reads CASSLGGRNTDTQYF. The DNA for the CDR3 is TGCGCCAGCAGCTTGGGGGGCAGGAATACAGATACGCAGTATTTT.

The chain couples TRBV7-8 to TRBJ2-3, with 7 nucleotides matching TRBD2. The length of the CDR3 is 16 residues. Germline V gives CDR1 SGHVS, CDR2 FQNEAQ. The junction had 9 bases not matched to a gene; V was cut back by 2 bases and J by 4 bases. In nucleotides, the CDR3 is TGTGCCAGCAGCTTAATGGTAGCGGGCAATGCAGATACGCAGTATTTT. Translation: CASSLMVAGNADTQYF.

The gene calls are TRBV30 and TRBJ2-7; TRBD2 matches 8 bases. Looked up from germline, CDR1 is GTSNPN and CDR2 is SVGIG (reference sequence). This CDR3 region has 15 residues. The trim removed 2 bases at V and 4 bases at J, leaving 10 bases unmatched. The CDR3 here is CAWSPPGGVGYEQYF. The DNA for the CDR3 is TGTGCCTGGAGTCCCCCGGGGGGGGTAGGGTACGAGCAGTACTTC.

The rearrangement joins TRBV7-9 to TRBJ1-1; D gene uncertain. Germline CDR1 and CDR2: SEHNR and FQNEAQ (reference sequence). Trimming pared 5 bases from V and 4 bases from J, leaving 8 bases between. The length of the CDR3 is 12 residues. CDR3 DNA: TGTGCCAGCAGCATCGGAGGCACTGAAGCTTTCTTT. This codes for CASSIGGTEAFF.

This clone occurred a few times. The CDR3 region has the DNA TGCGCCAGCAGTGAGTCCCCGGGATTAGGTAGCACAGATACGCAGTATTTT. It translates to CASSESPGLGSTDTQYF. The chain recombines TRBV10-2 with TRBJ2-3; D might be TRBD2 (5 bases). CDR1 and CDR2 from the germline V gene are WSHSY and SAAADI. The CDR3 is 17 amino acids. V gave up 0 bases and J gave up 0 bases, with 13 bases separating them.

The chain couples TRBV15 to TRBJ1-1; tentative D call: TRBD1 (5 bases). The CDR3 is 14 amino acids. Germline V gene data show CDR1 as LNHNV and CDR2 as YYDKDF (reference sequence). The V and J ends lost 1 base and 5 bases respectively, with 11 bases between them. As DNA, the CDR3 is TGTGCCACCAGCAGAGGAGGACAAGAGACTGAAGCTTTCTTT. It translates to CATSRGGQETEAFF.

The chain links TRBV10-3 to TRBJ2-7; D perhaps matches TRBD2 (6 bases). The CDR3 runs to 15 residues. Trimming left V 6 bases short and J 0 bases short, with 15 bases between. Per germline, CDR1 ENHRY and CDR2 SYGVKD. The DNA for the CDR3 is TGTGCCATCAGGTCTAGCGATGGGAGCTCCTACGAGCAGTACTTC. It specifies CAIRSSDGSSYEQYF.